Below, one T cell receptor (beta chain) is given with its context. The record originates from a study of blood T cell repertoires in COVID-19. Study information: Acute and convalescent COVID-19 specimens originated in the United States, Italy and Spain. The analysed material was cDNA or gDNA that came from T cells, B-cell-depleted T cells, or PBMCs.

Original data processing: It was from reference gene primer amplification that nucleated cell counts were estimated. TCRdb's table, derived via immunoSEQ multiplex PCR, lists solely in-frame clones and lacks some. V and J calls and clone size are given by that table; D and trimming were obtained from the DNA. The sample holds over 150,000 clones, roughly four fifths seen once. The V end lost 1 base, the J end lost 6 bases, and 16 bases lay between the germline ends. The CDR3 is made up of 15 amino acids. In germline, CDR1 is SGHNT, CDR2 YYREEE (reference sequence). Material: peripheral blood. The sequence was collected from an older woman with acute or convalescent COVID-19. The chain carries TRBV5-4 and TRBJ1-2, with D possibly TRBD1 on 6 matching bases. The CDR3 is CASSLWTTGPHGYTF. In DNA form, the CDR3 reads TGTGCCAGCAGCTTGTGGACGACAGGTCCCCATGGCTACACCTTC.